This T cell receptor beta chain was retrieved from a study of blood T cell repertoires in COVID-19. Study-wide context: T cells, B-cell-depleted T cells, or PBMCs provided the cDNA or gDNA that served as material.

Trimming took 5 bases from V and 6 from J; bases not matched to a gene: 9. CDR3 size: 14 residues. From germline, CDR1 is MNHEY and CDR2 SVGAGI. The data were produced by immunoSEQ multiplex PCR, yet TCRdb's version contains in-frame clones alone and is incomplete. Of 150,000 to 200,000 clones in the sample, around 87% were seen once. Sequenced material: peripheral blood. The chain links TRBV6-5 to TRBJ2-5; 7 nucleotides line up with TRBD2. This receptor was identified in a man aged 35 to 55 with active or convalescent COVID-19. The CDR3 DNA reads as TGTGCCAGCAGTCCCTCGGGGAGGGGACAGACCCAGTACTTC. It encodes CASSPSGRGQTQYF.